A selection of T cell receptor beta chains follows, all from one sample in a study of cytomegalovirus exposure and HLA in healthy donors. Some clones are missing from TCRdb's copy, which holds only in-frame ones; the method was immunoSEQ multiplex PCR. This repertoire shows 100,000 to 150,000 clones, 75% to 90% found once; its top ten account for 0.95% to 1.5%. The material sequenced was PBMCs. The origin of the receptors is a woman aged 18-30 years in good health and CMV-seronegative. Both conserved end residues are part of each CDR3. D genes are given only for firm matches. Size tells how often a clone was seen (once, few, many) or the class of an expanded clone, and some rows leave it out.

d_gene	j_gene	abundance	v_gene	CDR3aa	CDR3nt
TRBD1	TRBJ1-2	.	TRBV5-1	CASSVWDSENYGYTF	TGCGCCAGCAGCGTATGGGACAGCGAAAACTATGGCTACACCTTC
TRBD1	TRBJ2-7	.	TRBV7-6	CASSLGTGTYEQYF	TGTGCCAGCAGCTTAGGGACAGGAACCTACGAGCAGTACTTC
.	TRBJ1-6	.	TRBV18	CASSPGRGSPLHF	TGTGCCAGCTCACCAGGCCGGGGTTCACCCCTCCACTTT
TRBD2	TRBJ2-5	once	TRBV9	CASSVAGSSASGEQETQYF	TGTGCCAGCAGCGTAGCCGGATCCAGTGCTAGCGGAGAGCAAGAGACCCAGTACTTC
.	TRBJ1-5	.	TRBV10-3	CAITAQWNQPQHF	TGTGCCATCACCGCTCAGTGGAATCAGCCCCAGCATTTT
.	TRBJ1-1	.	TRBV6-5	CASRLPGMNTEAFF	TGTGCCAGCAGACTCCCAGGCATGAACACTGAAGCTTTCTTT
.	TRBJ2-1	.	TRBV11-3	CASSPRGGDSQFF	TGTGCCAGCAGCCCACGAGGGGGGGATTCGCAGTTCTTC
TRBD2	TRBJ2-3	.	TRBV6-1	CASSQRGASTDTQYF	TGTGCCAGCAGCCAGCGGGGGGCTAGCACAGATACGCAGTATTTT
TRBD2	TRBJ2-2	once	TRBV6-1	CASSGLAGGLNGELFF	TGTGCCAGCAGTGGACTAGCGGGGGGGCTTAACGGGGAGCTGTTTTTT
.	TRBJ1-5	.	TRBV5-4	CASSYGPGSSNQPQHF	TGTGCCAGCAGCTACGGTCCGGGGAGCAGCAATCAGCCCCAGCATTTT
.	TRBJ1-2	.	TRBV2	CASRAAGRTSYYGYTF	TGTGCCAGCAGGGCGGCAGGGCGGACCTCTTACTATGGCTACACCTTC
TRBD1	TRBJ1-2	once	TRBV29-1	CSVGTGGSYTF	TGCAGCGTGGGGACAGGGGGGAGCTACACCTTC
TRBD1	TRBJ1-1	once	TRBV29-1	CSVDVAGGTEAFF	TGCAGCGTTGACGTGGCAGGGGGCACTGAAGCTTTCTTT
.	TRBJ2-2	.	TRBV4-1	CASSQVRLVRTGELFF	TGCGCCAGCAGCCAAGTTAGACTTGTACGCACCGGGGAGCTGTTTTTT
.	TRBJ2-1	.	TRBV9	CASSGGSGDLSYNEQFF	TGTGCCAGCAGCGGTGGGTCGGGGGACCTCTCCTACAATGAGCAGTTCTTC
.	TRBJ1-5	.	TRBV14	CASSQTGLNQPQHF	TGTGCCAGCAGCCAAACAGGATTAAATCAGCCCCAGCATTTT
TRBD1	TRBJ1-1	.	TRBV10-3	CAIGGQGDTEAFF	TGTGCCATCGGAGGACAGGGGGACACTGAAGCTTTCTTT
TRBD1	TRBJ1-4	.	TRBV7-9	CASNPGTGFEKLFF	TGTGCCAGCAACCCCGGGACAGGGTTTGAAAAACTGTTTTTT
TRBD2	TRBJ2-2	few	TRBV7-9	CASSSGLAAGELFF	TGTGCCAGCAGCTCGGGACTAGCGGCCGGGGAGCTGTTTTTT
.	TRBJ1-2	.	TRBV6-1	CASSEASWQGNGYTF	TGTGCCAGCAGTGAAGCTAGTTGGCAGGGAAATGGCTACACCTTC
.	TRBJ1-2	few	TRBV6-1	CASTGLGRYGYTF	TGTGCCAGCACTGGACTGGGGAGGTATGGCTACACCTTC
.	TRBJ2-2	.	TRBV5-1	CASSPRTENTGELFF	TGCGCCAGCAGCCCCCGGACTGAGAACACCGGGGAGCTGTTTTTT
TRBD1	TRBJ1-1	few	TRBV25-1	CASSFQGGLQF	TGTGCCAGCAGTTTCCAGGGGGGTCTACAATTT
TRBD2	TRBJ2-1	once	TRBV5-1	CASSFPDSGGANEQFF	TGCGCCAGCAGCTTCCCGGATAGCGGGGGGGCGAATGAGCAGTTCTTC
TRBD2	TRBJ2-5	.	TRBV19	CASSTRTSGGETQYF	TGTGCCAGTAGTACGCGGACTAGCGGGGGAGAGACCCAGTACTTC
.	TRBJ2-3	.	TRBV7-9	CASSFRQGADTQYF	TGTGCCAGCAGCTTCCGACAAGGCGCAGATACGCAGTATTTT
TRBD2	TRBJ2-1	.	TRBV6-5	CASSPSGRTYNEQFF	TGTGCCAGCAGCCCCAGCGGGAGAACCTACAATGAGCAGTTCTTC
TRBD1	TRBJ1-1	.	TRBV27	CASSPGGLNTEAFF	TGTGCCAGCAGTCCAGGGGGACTGAACACTGAAGCTTTCTTT
.	TRBJ2-5	.	TRBV5-4	CASSKQGVQETQYF	TGTGCCAGCAGCAAACAGGGCGTCCAAGAGACCCAGTACTTC
.	TRBJ2-4	.	TRBV5-1	CASSLSGIGNIQYF	TGCGCCAGCAGCTTGTCAGGAATTGGGAACATTCAGTACTTC
.	TRBJ1-4	.	TRBV7-9	CASSLDTGIWEKLFF	TGTGCCAGCAGCTTAGATACGGGGATTTGGGAAAAACTGTTTTTT
.	TRBJ1-1	.	TRBV7-9	CASSPTDTNTEAFF	TGTGCCAGCAGTCCTACCGACACGAACACTGAAGCTTTCTTT
TRBD1	TRBJ2-7	.	TRBV4-1	CASSLAGTGGVQYF	TGCGCCAGCAGCCTTGCTGGGACAGGTGGGGTACAGTACTTC
.	TRBJ1-1	.	TRBV6-5	CASSNRYLNEAFF	TGTGCCAGCAGTAACAGATACTTGAATGAAGCTTTCTTT
.	TRBJ1-6	.	TRBV27	CASSLPNTGLSPLHF	TGTGCCAGCAGTTTACCAAACACAGGGCTGTCACCCCTCCACTTT